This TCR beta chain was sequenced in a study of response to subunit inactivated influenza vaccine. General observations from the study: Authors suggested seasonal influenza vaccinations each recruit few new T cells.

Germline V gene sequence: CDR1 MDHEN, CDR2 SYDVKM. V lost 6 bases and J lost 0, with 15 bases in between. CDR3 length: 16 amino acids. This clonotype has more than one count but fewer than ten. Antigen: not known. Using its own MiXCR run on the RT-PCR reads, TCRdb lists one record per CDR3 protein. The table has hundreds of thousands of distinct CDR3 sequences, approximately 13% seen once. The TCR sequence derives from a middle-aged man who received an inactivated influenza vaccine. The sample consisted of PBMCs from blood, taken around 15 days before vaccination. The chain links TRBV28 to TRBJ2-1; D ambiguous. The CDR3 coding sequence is TGTGCCAGCAGACCGACTGGCGGCTCCTCCTACAATGAGCAGTTCTTC. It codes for CASRPTGGSSYNEQFF. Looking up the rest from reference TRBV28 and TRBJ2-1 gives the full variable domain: DVKVTQSSRYLVKRTGEKVFLECVQDMDHENMFWYRQDPGLGLRLIYFSYDVKMKEKGDIPEGYSVSREKKERFSLILESASTNQTSMYLCASRPTGGSSYNEQFFGPGTRLTVL.